Listed here is a single T cell receptor beta chain. Its cognate antigen has yet to be identified. No much larger clone is present one base from it, and per-base qualities are unavailable. The CDR3 contains 16 residues, cysteine and phenylalanine counted. Just the 48-base CDR3 DNA is kept, in frame starting at base 1. V sheds 0 bases and J sheds 4 bases, leaving 15 bases between their ends. The germline V gene gives CDR1 as SGHTA and CDR2 as FQGTGA. These data come from a study of T cell responses to AZD1222 COVID-19 vaccine (dated by TCRdb to the early 2020s). Background on the whole study: AZD1222 recipients with second doses at about 4 weeks or about 12 weeks were pooled, because spike-specific TCR depth and breadth did not differ between schedules. A total of about 230 trial participants underwent TCR sequencing, of whom roughly 210 received two doses of AZD1222 and about 25 received two doses of the MenACWY control vaccine. Trial participants were enrolled by age into subgroups of 18-55, 56-69 and 70-plus years, and roughly 160, 29 and 62 TCR-sequenced participants, respectively, were included in these subgroups.

The paper as a whole reports these results and caveats: Participants were mostly white British and included more females than males, and it was suggested by the authors that clonal diversity may have been underestimated. The vaccine-associated CD4 TCRs covered the entire spike protein, and the dominant responses fell in regions 160-218 and 743-854. Reportedly, almost half of the unique spike-specific TCRs recognized epitopes lying outside the regions that are mutated in the B.1.351 and B.1.1.7 variants. No day 14 peak-response samples were available, so repertoires were characterized only after the peak T cell response. In the small 56-69-year group, the increase in depth fell short of significance, most likely because of low power. After two AZD1222 doses, spike-specific TCR breadth and depth were significantly higher than at day 0 and than in MenACWY recipients. Conclusions about previously exposed vaccinees were limited because only a handful of AZD1222 recipients were SARS-CoV-2 seropositive at baseline.

The CDR3 regions of human TCRbeta chains were subjected to immunosequencing. The published analysis was carried out like this. Repertoire TCRs were matched against a reference library of SARS-CoV-2-specific TCRs generated with the MIRA antigen-specificity platform. Breadth was defined as the fraction of unique TCRs that were SARS-CoV-2-associated. Depth was defined as the fraction of total T cells that were SARS-CoV-2-associated. Using the MIRA data, every spike-specific TCR was mapped to the spike region that the TCR reacted to and assigned to either a CD4 or a CD8 class. Log10-transformed breadth and depth values were compared by one-way ANOVA with Sidak's multiple comparisons tests. TCRdb took over this immuneACCESS table, retaining in-frame rearrangements with V and J assigned. Such tables are incomplete; in checked studies, under half of the missing clones stem from an unresolved V gene, and the remainder is unexplained. Clone size and V and J calls were adopted from that table, with D and trimming inferred from the DNA. This sample is represented by 99,000 or so clones; 88% of them were singletons. Of the sample, roughly 9.2% falls within the top ten clones.

The time point label of this sample denotes: baseline before first vaccination. Vaccinee samples were obtained from the UK trials COV001 and COV002, which included a single-blind randomized controlled phase 2/3 trial of AZD1222 (ChAdOx1 nCoV-19) in healthy adults. Trial participant PBMC samples were collected at day 0 and day 28 after the second dose for TCRbeta chain sequencing. Sequenced material: peripheral blood, taken on day 0 of AZD1222 vaccination. The V and J segments used are TRBV7-3 and TRBJ2-5; D gene: possibly TRBD1, on 5 matching bases. The receptor's source is an adult in good health. Here is the DNA: TGTGCCAGCAGCTTAACTTCGGCAGGGCCTGGAGAGACCCAGTACTTC. This encodes CASSLTSAGPGETQYF.